Below are 22 T cell receptor beta chains sequenced from a single sample in a study of T cell responses to AZD1222 COVID-19 vaccine. TCRdb's table, derived via immunoSEQ multiplex PCR, lists solely in-frame clones and lacks some. The sample yields roughly 70,000 clones, around 84% seen once. Material: peripheral blood, obtained on day 0 of AZD1222 vaccination. The receptors shown here come from an adult in good health.

This chain connects TRBV6-5 to TRBJ2-7, with D uncertain. This CDR3 region has 15 residues. Trimming removed 0 bases at V and 2 bases at J, with 11 bases between. CDR1 is MNHEY and CDR2 is SVGAGI in the germline V gene. The CDR3 bases are TGTGCCAGCAGTTACTCTGGGCTTGTCCCCTACGAGCAGTACTTC. It specifies CASSYSGLVPYEQYF.

The V and J genes are TRBV7-2 and TRBJ2-3; 10 positions agree with TRBD2. The V gene end was trimmed by 5 bases and the J gene end by 0 bases; junction bases not matched to a gene: 8. Germline V gene lookup returns CDR1 SGHTA and CDR2 FQGNSA. This CDR3 contains 17 residues. For the CDR3, the DNA is TGTGCCAGCAGCGGCCTCTCTAGCGGGGGAAGCACAGATACGCAGTATTTT. Protein product: CASSGLSSGGSTDTQYF.

The rearrangement joins TRBV7-2 to TRBJ1-1, with D unresolved. CDR3 size: 17 residues. The V gene lost 2 bases and the J gene lost 2 bases, with 18 bases spanning the gap. Per germline, CDR1 SGHTA and CDR2 FQGNSA. CDR3 coding DNA: TGTGCCAGCAGCTTACGTATCGCTCGGCGAGGAAACACTGAAGCTTTCTTT. Protein: CASSLRIARRGNTEAFF.

The chain combines TRBV4-2 with TRBJ2-1; 10 nucleotides line up with TRBD2. V lost 4 bases to trimming and J lost 4 bases; unmatched junction nucleotides: 16. This CDR3 region has 19 residues. The V gene's germline CDR1 is LGHNA and CDR2 YNFKEQ. CDR3 residues: CASSRPRTPGLARYNEQFF. As DNA, the CDR3 is TGTGCCAGCAGCCGCCCGAGGACTCCGGGACTAGCGAGATACAATGAGCAGTTCTTC.

In its sample, this clone was seen a few times. The CDR3 DNA is TGCAGCGTTGAAATATTAGGGGGCGCTTACAATGAGCAGTTCTTC. This translates into CSVEILGGAYNEQFF. The rearrangement links TRBV29-1 to TRBJ2-1; 7 nucleotides line up with TRBD1. V trimming: 2 bases; J trimming: 4 bases; junction bases outside the gene matches: 8. Germline assignment: CDR1 SQVTM and CDR2 ANQGSEA. There are 15 residues in the CDR3.

The chain recombines TRBV7-9 with TRBJ1-1; D is perhaps TRBD1 (6 bases). V was clipped by 4 bases and J by 4 bases, with 16 bases between them. Per germline, CDR1 SEHNR and CDR2 FQNEAQ (reference sequence). The CDR3 spans 15 residues. In nucleotides, the CDR3 is TGTGCCAGCAGCTACGGACAGTTACGCAGCACTGAAGCTTTCTTT. Amino acids: CASSYGQLRSTEAFF.

The chain uses TRBV19 and TRBJ1-5; D is perhaps TRBD1 (5 bases). The CDR3 has 15 residues. Deletions cut 3 bases from V and 1 base from J, with 10 bases between. Germline V CDR1 and CDR2: LNHDA, SQIVND (reference sequence). CDR3 sequence (DNA): TGTGCCAGTAGTATCACGGGGGGGAGCAATCAGCCCCAGCATTTT. It translates to CASSITGGSNQPQHF.

This chain connects TRBV12-5 to TRBJ1-5; D ambiguous. Trimming removed 5 bases at V and 1 base at J, with 6 bases between. This CDR3 has 13 amino acids. Per the germline V gene, CDR1 is LGHNT and CDR2 is FRNRAP. CDR3 nucleotide sequence: TGTGCTAGTGGTCAGGAGAGCAATCAGCCCCAGCATTTT. Residues: CASGQESNQPQHF.

The chain combines TRBV3-1 (or the pseudogene TRBV3-2) with TRBJ2-3; 12 bases fit TRBD2. This CDR3 is built from 16 residues. Looked up from germline, CDR1 is LGHDT and CDR2 is YNNKEL (reference sequence). V shed 1 base and J 4 bases; nucleotides not matched to a gene: 3. DNA for the CDR3: TGTGCCAGCAGCCAAGTCAGACTAGCGGGGGCAGATACGCAGTATTTT. It specifies CASSQVRLAGADTQYF.

V and J are TRBV5-1 and TRBJ2-3; D tentatively reads TRBD1 or TRBD2 (5 bases each). The CDR3 sequence is 14 residues long. Germline CDR1 is SGHRS and CDR2 is YFSETQ. Trimming took off 0 bases at V and 10 bases at J, with 15 bases between the two ends. This CDR3 reads CASSLEGPQRPQYF. In nucleotides, the CDR3 is TGCGCCAGCAGCTTGGAGGGACCACAACGGCCGCAGTATTTT.

The chain is built from TRBV5-1 and TRBJ2-5, with D tentatively TRBD2 (5 bases). Germline CDR1 SGHRS, CDR2 YFSETQ. The CDR3 covers 15 residues. V was trimmed by 4 bases and J by 5 bases, leaving 18 bases between them. The CDR3 nucleotides are TGCGCCAGCAGCACCGCCGCCAGTGCGGGCGAGACCCAGTACTTC. Protein sequence: CASSTAASAGETQYF.

This sequence joins TRBV7-9 and TRBJ1-1, with 9 bases matching TRBD1. Germline V gene data show CDR1 as SEHNR and CDR2 as FQNEAQ (reference sequence). There are 16 residues in the CDR3. V lost 4 bases and J lost 1; bases outside the gene matches: 7. In DNA form, the CDR3 reads TGTGCCAGCAGCTCGAAAGGGGGACAGGGGAACACTGAAGCTTTCTTT. Protein product: CASSSKGGQGNTEAFF.

V and J are TRBV5-1 and TRBJ1-1; no firm D call. V was clipped by 4 bases and J by 2 bases, with 9 bases between them. The germline gives CDR1 SGHRS, CDR2 YFSETQ. CDR3 size: 13 residues. The CDR3 DNA reads TGCGCCAGCAGCCCTGGGATTAACACTGAAGCTTTCTTT. Its translation is CASSPGINTEAFF.

The chain uses TRBV5-4 and TRBJ2-5; TRBD1 agrees at 9 bases. The germline V gene encodes CDR1 SGHNT and CDR2 YYREEE (reference sequence). The CDR3 has 14 residues. V shed 6 bases and J 5 bases; nucleotides not matched to a gene: 8. CDR3 residues: CASTKQGATETQYF. The CDR3 bases are TGTGCCAGCACAAAACAGGGGGCTACTGAGACCCAGTACTTC.

The J gene is TRBJ2-7, the V gene TRBV5-1; TRBD2 matches at 7 bases. This CDR3 comprises 14 residues. In germline, CDR1 is SGHRS, CDR2 YFSETQ. V shed 2 bases, J shed 2 bases, and the junction held 4 bases outside the gene matches. CDR3 sequence (DNA): TGCGCCAGCAGCTTATCACTAGCGACCTACGAGCAGTACTTC. It yields the protein CASSLSLATYEQYF.

This clone was seen a single time. The CDR3 spells CSVEGPRGLGVGYTF. Written as DNA, the CDR3 is TGCAGCGTTGAAGGCCCCAGGGGGCTTGGGGTTGGCTACACCTTC. V is TRBV29-1 and J is TRBJ1-2, with TRBD1 matching 8 bases. Losses at the gene ends were 1 base for V and 7 bases for J; bases not matched to a gene: 11. Germline CDR1 reads SQVTM; CDR2 reads ANQGSEA. This CDR3 has 15 residues.

The V and J genes are TRBV18 and TRBJ2-7; D perhaps matches TRBD2 (6 bases). The CDR3 is 13 amino acids. The germline CDR1 and CDR2 sequences are KGHSH and LQKENI. The V and J ends lost 5 bases and 4 bases respectively, with 12 bases between them. In DNA form, the CDR3 reads TGTGCCAGCTCATACCCAGGGAGGTACGAGCAGTACTTC. This gives the protein CASSYPGRYEQYF.

This chain joins TRBV7-6 and TRBJ2-2; TRBD1 matches at 11 bases. This CDR3 spans 15 amino acids. J was trimmed by 4 bases and V by 5 bases; bases with no gene match: 3. CDR1 is SGHVS and CDR2 is FNYEAQ in the germline V gene. The CDR3 nucleotides are TGTGCCAGCAGCCCGGGACAGGGGGGCACCGGGGAGCTGTTTTTT. This gives the protein CASSPGQGGTGELFF.

V is TRBV6-5 and J is TRBJ2-3; 7 bases map to TRBD2. The germline V gene has CDR1 MNHEY and CDR2 SVGAGI. V dropped 2 bases and J dropped 2; count of bases not matched to a gene: 4. The CDR3 sequence is 15 residues long. CDR3 sequence (DNA): TGTGCCAGCAGTTACAGAGCGGGATCCACAGATACGCAGTATTTT. Protein sequence: CASSYRAGSTDTQYF.

This clone was seen many times. J is TRBJ2-7 and V is TRBV29-1; D may correspond to TRBD1 or TRBD2 (5 bases each). With 7 bases removed from V and 7 bases from J, the gap between germline ends came to 20 bases. The V gene's germline CDR1 is SQVTM and CDR2 ANQGSEA. This CDR3 spans 13 amino acids. The CDR3 reads CSAPGPDEREQYF. The CDR3 DNA reads as TGCAGCGCACCGGGACCCGACGAGAGGGAGCAGTACTTC.

In this sample, this clone turned up once. This chain connects TRBV7-9 to TRBJ2-1; 7 nucleotides match TRBD2. Germline V gene data show CDR1 as SEHNR and CDR2 as FQNEAQ (reference sequence). The junction had 11 bases not matched to a gene; V was cut back by 5 bases and J by 1 base. This CDR3 region has 17 residues. The CDR3 DNA follows: TGTGCCAGCAGCCCACTCGAGTGGGAGGGGTCCTACAATGAGCAGTTCTTC. This translates into CASSPLEWEGSYNEQFF.

This clone was detected once. The J gene is TRBJ1-2, the V gene TRBV13; the D is unclear. CDR1 and CDR2 from the germline V gene are PRHDT and FYEKMQ (reference sequence). This CDR3 has 14 residues. Trimming removed 2 bases at V and 7 bases at J, with 14 bases between. For the CDR3, the DNA is TGTGCCAGCAGCTTACGGCTACACTTACCTGGCTACACCTTC. It translates to CASSLRLHLPGYTF.